This TCR beta chain was captured in a study of blood T cell repertoires in COVID-19. Study context: COVID-19 samples from acute and convalescent phases originated in the United States, Italy and Spain.

There are 15 residues in the CDR3. Germline V gene lookup returns CDR1 MGHRA and CDR2 YSYEKL. V was shortened by 0 bases and J by 10 bases, with 15 bases between the two germline ends. Profiled with immunoSEQ multiplex PCR; TCRdb holds only in-frame clones, not every one. The sample has a few hundred thousand clones; approximately 86% are singletons. V is TRBV4-1 and J is TRBJ2-2; D call uncertain. The TCR was taken from a young man with active or convalescent COVID-19. Sequencing was performed on peripheral blood. CDR3 sequence (DNA): TGCGCCAGCAGCCAAGATACGCCAATAAGCAAGGAGCTGTTTTTT. This gives the protein CASSQDTPISKELFF.